This TCR beta chain was profiled in a study of shared clonotypes between healthy human individuals. From germline, CDR1 is MNHNY and CDR2 SVGAGI (reference sequence). After removal of 7 bases from V and 10 bases from J, the junction contained 11 bases not matched to a gene. CDR3 length equals 15 residues. The donor cohort consisted entirely of Caucasian adults residing in Nashville, Tennessee. Unsorted material relied on roughly 100 million PBMCs as the source of genomic DNA. Running of the assay took place at deep level. The authors distributed each subset's genomic DNA evenly over several immunoSEQ plates. Some clones are missing from TCRdb's copy, which holds only in-frame ones; the method was immunoSEQ multiplex PCR. The table has about half a million clones, 75% to 85% seen once.

This chain links TRBV6-6 with TRBJ2-1; TRBD2 agrees at 12 bases. Sequenced input: PBMCs. The receptor comes from a middle-aged woman in good health. Some clones in this sample may be carry-over from other donors' samples. The CDR3 reads CASTVTSGRGKEQFF. The CDR3 DNA sequence: TGTGCCAGCACCGTGACTAGCGGGAGAGGAAAGGAGCAGTTCTTC.